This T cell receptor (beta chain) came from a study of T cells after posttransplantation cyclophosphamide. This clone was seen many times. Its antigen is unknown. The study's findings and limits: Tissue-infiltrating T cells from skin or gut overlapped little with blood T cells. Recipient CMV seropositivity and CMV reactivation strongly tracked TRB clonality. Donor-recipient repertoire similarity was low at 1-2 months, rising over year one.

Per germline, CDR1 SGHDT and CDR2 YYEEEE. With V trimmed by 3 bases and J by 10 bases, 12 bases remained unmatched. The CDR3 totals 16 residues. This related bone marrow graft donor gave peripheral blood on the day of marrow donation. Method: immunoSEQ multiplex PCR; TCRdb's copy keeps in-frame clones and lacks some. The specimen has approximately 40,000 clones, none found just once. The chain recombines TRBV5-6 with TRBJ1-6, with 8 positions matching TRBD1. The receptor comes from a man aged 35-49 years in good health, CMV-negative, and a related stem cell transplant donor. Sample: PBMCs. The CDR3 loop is CASSSSTGEVGSPLHF. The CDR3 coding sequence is TGTGCCAGCAGCTCGTCGACAGGGGAGGTTGGATCACCCCTCCACTTT.